This TCR beta chain came from a study of blood T cell repertoires in COVID-19. Across the study: Samples taken during acute and convalescent COVID-19 were collected in the United States, Italy and Spain. Nucleic acid was either cDNA or gDNA, and it came from T cells, B-cell-depleted T cells, or PBMCs.

Study processing details: By means of reference gene primer amplification, nucleated cell counts were estimated. Sequencing was performed with immunoSEQ multiplex PCR; in TCRdb, only in-frame clones are kept and a portion is missing. V, J and clone size are those of that table, while D and trimming were read from the DNA. This table holds roughly 140,000 clones, over 80% found once. CDR1 is DFQATT and CDR2 is SNEGSKA in the germline V gene (reference sequence). V lost 6 bases and J lost 9, with 6 bases in between. The CDR3 is 8 residues long. The TCR originated in a woman between 50 and 59 years old with acute or convalescent COVID-19. Input material: peripheral blood. The chain combines TRBV20-1 with TRBJ2-7, with D perhaps matching TRBD2 (5 bases). The CDR3 reads CSAEGQYF. The CDR3 nucleotides are TGCAGTGCCGAGGGGCAGTACTTC.